The rows below give T cell receptor beta chains drawn from one sample of a study of blood T cell repertoires in COVID-19. The protocol was immunoSEQ multiplex PCR, while the TCRdb copy is restricted to in-frame clones and leaves out a portion. Among about 170,000 clones listed, 82% were seen once. Sequencing was done on a sample of peripheral blood. The receptors stem from a woman between 70 and 85 years old with acute or convalescent COVID-19. Each CDR3 is given with its conserved first and last residue. D genes are given only for firm matches. The listing skips clone size in some rows; elsewhere it reads once, few, many or a size class.

abundance: .; v_gene: TRBV7-2; d_gene: .; j_gene: TRBJ1-1; CDR3aa: CASSPHLDSRIEAFF; CDR3nt: TGTGCCAGCAGTCCACATCTGGACAGCAGGATTGAAGCTTTCTTT
abundance: .; v_gene: TRBV6-5; d_gene: .; j_gene: TRBJ1-5; CDR3aa: CASSYRGGGNQPQHF; CDR3nt: TGTGCCAGCAGTTACAGGGGAGGGGGCAATCAGCCCCAGCATTTT
abundance: .; v_gene: TRBV6-1; d_gene: TRBD2; j_gene: TRBJ2-1; CDR3aa: CASSELAAGGWNEQFF; CDR3nt: TGTGCCAGCAGTGAACTTGCGGCGGGGGGGTGGAATGAGCAGTTCTTC
abundance: .; v_gene: TRBV2; d_gene: .; j_gene: TRBJ2-7; CDR3aa: CASRGIEGDEQYF; CDR3nt: TGTGCCAGCAGAGGAATTGAGGGGGACGAGCAGTACTTC
abundance: .; v_gene: TRBV7-9; d_gene: .; j_gene: TRBJ2-3; CDR3aa: CASSLAYGGSRRDTQYF; CDR3nt: TGTGCCAGCAGCTTAGCGTACGGAGGTTCGAGGAGAGATACGCAGTATTTT
abundance: .; v_gene: TRBV11-2; d_gene: TRBD1; j_gene: TRBJ2-7; CDR3aa: CASSLGTTGASYEQYF; CDR3nt: TGTGCCAGCAGCTTAGGAACGACAGGGGCAAGCTACGAGCAGTACTTC
abundance: .; v_gene: TRBV5-1; d_gene: .; j_gene: TRBJ2-1; CDR3aa: CASSLEFTGTVVGEQFF; CDR3nt: TGCGCCAGCAGCTTGGAATTCACAGGAACGGTTGTCGGTGAGCAGTTCTTC
abundance: .; v_gene: TRBV28; d_gene: TRBD1; j_gene: TRBJ2-5; CDR3aa: CASSLDRGEVETQYF; CDR3nt: TGTGCCAGCAGTTTAGACAGGGGGGAGGTTGAGACCCAGTACTTC
abundance: .; v_gene: TRBV6-6; d_gene: .; j_gene: TRBJ1-5; CDR3aa: CASTVLPGGNQPQHF; CDR3nt: TGTGCCAGCACCGTCCTTCCGGGGGGGAATCAGCCCCAGCATTTT
abundance: .; v_gene: TRBV30; d_gene: .; j_gene: TRBJ1-1; CDR3aa: CAWRTAFPNTEAFF; CDR3nt: TGTGCCTGGAGGACAGCTTTTCCTAACACTGAAGCTTTCTTT
abundance: once; v_gene: TRBV3-1/TRBV3-2; d_gene: .; j_gene: TRBJ2-3; CDR3aa: CASSQDAAVDTQYF; CDR3nt: TGTGCCAGCAGCCAAGATGCGGCGGTAGATACGCAGTATTTT
abundance: .; v_gene: TRBV5-1; d_gene: .; j_gene: TRBJ1-6; CDR3aa: CASSAGQGRSPLHF; CDR3nt: TGCGCCAGCAGCGCCGGCCAGGGGAGATCACCCCTCCACTTT
abundance: .; v_gene: TRBV28; d_gene: TRBD2; j_gene: TRBJ2-5; CDR3aa: CASSAYTSGQETQYF; CDR3nt: TGTGCCAGCAGTGCATATACTAGCGGCCAAGAGACCCAGTACTTC
abundance: .; v_gene: TRBV4-2; d_gene: TRBD1; j_gene: TRBJ1-1; CDR3aa: CASSQGQSNTEAFF; CDR3nt: TGTGCCAGCAGCCAGGGACAGTCGAACACTGAAGCTTTCTTT
abundance: .; v_gene: TRBV6-5; d_gene: TRBD1; j_gene: TRBJ2-2; CDR3aa: CASGTRQGGIGELFF; CDR3nt: TGTGCCAGCGGGACACGACAGGGTGGGATCGGGGAGCTGTTTTTT
abundance: .; v_gene: TRBV18; d_gene: .; j_gene: TRBJ1-3; CDR3aa: CASSPYTGTSSGNTIYF; CDR3nt: TGTGCCAGCTCACCATATACAGGGACCTCTTCTGGAAACACCATATATTTT
abundance: .; v_gene: TRBV2; d_gene: .; j_gene: TRBJ1-6; CDR3aa: CASSPGQLYNSPLHF; CDR3nt: TGTGCCAGCAGTCCTGGACAGCTTTATAATTCACCCCTCCACTTT
abundance: .; v_gene: TRBV29-1; d_gene: .; j_gene: TRBJ2-5; CDR3aa: CSVNRDQETQYF; CDR3nt: TGCAGCGTTAACAGGGATCAAGAGACCCAGTACTTC
abundance: few; v_gene: TRBV12-3/TRBV12-4; d_gene: .; j_gene: TRBJ2-7; CDR3aa: CASSLLSYEQYF; CDR3nt: TGTGCCAGCAGTCTCCTCTCCTACGAGCAGTACTTC
abundance: once; v_gene: TRBV11-2; d_gene: TRBD2; j_gene: TRBJ2-1; CDR3aa: CASRLGLAGFDNEQFF; CDR3nt: TGTGCCAGCAGACTTGGACTAGCGGGATTCGACAATGAGCAGTTCTTC
abundance: .; v_gene: TRBV30; d_gene: TRBD1; j_gene: TRBJ1-3; CDR3aa: CAKTTGSGNTIYF; CDR3nt: TGTGCCAAAACGACAGGGTCTGGAAACACCATATATTTT
abundance: .; v_gene: TRBV4-1; d_gene: .; j_gene: TRBJ2-2; CDR3aa: CASSRNYYTGELFF; CDR3nt: TGCGCCAGCAGCCGCAACTATTACACCGGGGAGCTGTTTTTT
abundance: .; v_gene: TRBV5-1; d_gene: TRBD1; j_gene: TRBJ1-1; CDR3aa: CASSSGQGAFPEAFF; CDR3nt: TGCGCCAGCAGCTCCGGACAGGGGGCCTTTCCTGAAGCTTTCTTT
abundance: .; v_gene: TRBV24-1; d_gene: TRBD1; j_gene: TRBJ2-1; CDR3aa: CATSDRGTGPQDEQFF; CDR3nt: TGTGCCACCAGTGATAGAGGGACAGGACCGCAGGATGAGCAGTTCTTC
abundance: .; v_gene: TRBV7-6; d_gene: .; j_gene: TRBJ1-5; CDR3aa: CASSLSPTTVHNQPQHF; CDR3nt: TGTGCCAGCAGCTTATCACCCACGACAGTACACAATCAGCCCCAGCATTTT
abundance: .; v_gene: TRBV28; d_gene: .; j_gene: TRBJ1-5; CDR3aa: CASSFSRAHQPQHF; CDR3nt: TGTGCCAGCAGTTTTAGCAGGGCTCATCAGCCCCAGCATTTT